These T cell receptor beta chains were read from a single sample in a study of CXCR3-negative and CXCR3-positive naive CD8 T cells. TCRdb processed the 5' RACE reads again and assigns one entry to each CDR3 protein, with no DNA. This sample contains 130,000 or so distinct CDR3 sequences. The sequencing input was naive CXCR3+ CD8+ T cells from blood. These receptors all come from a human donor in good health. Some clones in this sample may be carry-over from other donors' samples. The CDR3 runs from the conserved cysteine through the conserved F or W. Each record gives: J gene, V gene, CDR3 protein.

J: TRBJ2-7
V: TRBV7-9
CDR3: CASSLGALVGIGSEQYF

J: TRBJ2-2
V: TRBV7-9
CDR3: CASSLAGRIRDTGELFF

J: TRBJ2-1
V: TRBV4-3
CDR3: CASSQATSGGISYNEQFF

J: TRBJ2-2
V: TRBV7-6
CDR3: CASSSTGYFAGELFF

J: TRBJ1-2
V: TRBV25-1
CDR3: CASSEYRDSTGASYTF

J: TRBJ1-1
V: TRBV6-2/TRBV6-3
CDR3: CASSYPGMLNTEAFF

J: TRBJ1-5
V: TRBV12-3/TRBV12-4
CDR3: CASSFAGPQPQHF

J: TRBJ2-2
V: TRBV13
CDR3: CASSLGRASWTGELFF

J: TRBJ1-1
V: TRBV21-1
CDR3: CASSYTGVLNMNTEAFF

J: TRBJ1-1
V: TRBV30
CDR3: CAWSVMGLNTEAFF

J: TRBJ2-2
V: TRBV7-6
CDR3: CASSLISAWQGVTGELFF

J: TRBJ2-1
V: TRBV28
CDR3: CASSYRGENNEQFF

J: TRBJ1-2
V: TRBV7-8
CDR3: CASSPTRTGSYGYTF

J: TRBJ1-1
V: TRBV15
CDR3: CATSRDSTGNTEAFF

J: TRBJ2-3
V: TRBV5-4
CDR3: CASSPPRATDTQYF

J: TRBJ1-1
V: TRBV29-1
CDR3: CSVLIGYEAFF

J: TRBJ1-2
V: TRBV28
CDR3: CASTLHWQEAYGYTF

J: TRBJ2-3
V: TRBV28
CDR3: CASLTAGGNTDTQYF

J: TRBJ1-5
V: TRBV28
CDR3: CASSPPGAGNQPQHF

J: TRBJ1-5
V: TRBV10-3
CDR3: CAISDGNQPQHF

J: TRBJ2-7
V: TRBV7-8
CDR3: CASSPVGPYGEQYF

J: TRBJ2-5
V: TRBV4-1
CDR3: CASSQSTGPWFQETQYF